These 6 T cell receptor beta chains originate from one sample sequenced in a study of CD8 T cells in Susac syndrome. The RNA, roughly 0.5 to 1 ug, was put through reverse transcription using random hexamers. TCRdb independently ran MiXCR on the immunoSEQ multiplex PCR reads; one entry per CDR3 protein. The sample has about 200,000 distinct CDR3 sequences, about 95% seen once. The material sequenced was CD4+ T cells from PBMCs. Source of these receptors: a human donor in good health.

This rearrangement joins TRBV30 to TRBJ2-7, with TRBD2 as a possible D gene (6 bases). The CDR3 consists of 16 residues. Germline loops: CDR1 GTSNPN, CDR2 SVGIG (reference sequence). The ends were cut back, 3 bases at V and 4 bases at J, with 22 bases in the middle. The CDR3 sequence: CAWSTYPWREGYEQYV. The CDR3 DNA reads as TGTGCCTGGAGCACTTACCCTTGGCGGGAAGGATACGAGCAGTACGTC.

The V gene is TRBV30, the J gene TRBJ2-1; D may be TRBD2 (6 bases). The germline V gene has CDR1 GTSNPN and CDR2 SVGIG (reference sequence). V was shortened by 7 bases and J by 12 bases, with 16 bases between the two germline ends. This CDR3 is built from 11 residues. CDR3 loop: CALPRGLGQFF. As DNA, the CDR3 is TGTGCCTTACCGCGGGGCCTTGGGCAGTTCTTC.

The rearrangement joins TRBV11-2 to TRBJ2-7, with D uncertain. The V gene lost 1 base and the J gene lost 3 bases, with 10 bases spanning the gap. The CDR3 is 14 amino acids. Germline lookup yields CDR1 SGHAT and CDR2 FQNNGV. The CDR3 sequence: CASSLGGTVYEQYF. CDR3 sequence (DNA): TGTGCCAGCAGCTTAGGTGGCACCGTCTACGAGCAGTACTTC. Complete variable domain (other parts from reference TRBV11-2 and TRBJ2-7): EAGVAQSPRYKIIEKRQSVAFWCNPISGHATLYWYQQILGQGPKLLIQFQNNGVVDDSQLPKDRFSAERLKGVDSTLKIQPAKLEDSAVYLCASSLGGTVYEQYFGPGTRLTVT.

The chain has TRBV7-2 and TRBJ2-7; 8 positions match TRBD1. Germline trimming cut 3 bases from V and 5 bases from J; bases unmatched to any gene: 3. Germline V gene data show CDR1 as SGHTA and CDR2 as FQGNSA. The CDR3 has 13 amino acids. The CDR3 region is CASSFQGADEQYF. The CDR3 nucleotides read TGTGCCAGCAGCTTTCAGGGGGCGGACGAGCAGTACTTC.

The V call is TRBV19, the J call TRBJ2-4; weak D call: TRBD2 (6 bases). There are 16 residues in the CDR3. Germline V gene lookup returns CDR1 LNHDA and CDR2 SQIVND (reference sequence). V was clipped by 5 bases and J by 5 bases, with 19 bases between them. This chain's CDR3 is CASSSYKERAENIQYF. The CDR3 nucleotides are TGTGCCAGTAGTTCATACAAGGAGCGGGCCGAAAACATTCAGTACTTC.

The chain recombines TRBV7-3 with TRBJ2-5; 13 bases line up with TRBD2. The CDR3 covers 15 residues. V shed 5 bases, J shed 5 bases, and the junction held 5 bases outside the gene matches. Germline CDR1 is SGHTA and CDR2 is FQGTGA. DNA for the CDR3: TGTGCCAGCAGCACCGGGACTAGCGGGATGGAGACCCAGTACTTC. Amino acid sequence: CASSTGTSGMETQYF. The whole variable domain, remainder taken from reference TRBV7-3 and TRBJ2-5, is GAGVSQTPSNKVTEKGKYVELRCDPISGHTALYWYRQSLGQGPEFLIYFQGTGAADDSGLPNDRFFAVRPEGSVSTLKIQRTERGDSAVYLCASSTGTSGMETQYFGPGTRLLVL.